The next 13 T cell receptor beta chains were all read from a single sample in a study of neurological immune-mediated disorders. TCRdb called the 5' RACE reads again in MiXCR, with one record for every CDR3 protein. This sample has roughly 60,000 distinct CDR3 sequences, with nearly 10% found just once. Regarding time point: longitudinal time-point 2. Sequencing was performed on PBMCs. These receptors all stem from a man in his thirties or forties in good health.

There are many counts of this clonotype. The chain uses TRBV3-1 and TRBJ1-5; D call uncertain. The germline CDR1 and CDR2 sequences are LGHDT and YNNKEL (reference sequence). The CDR3 is 13 amino acids. V lost 4 bases and J lost 5, with 9 bases in between. Here the CDR3 reads CASSPDGDQPQHF. The CDR3 DNA is TGTGCCAGCAGCCCCGATGGGGATCAGCCCCAGCATTTT.

This clonotype was counted many times. The chain combines TRBV5-5 with TRBJ2-2; the match to TRBD2 covers 10 bases. CDR1 and CDR2 (germline): SGHKS, YYEKEE (reference sequence). There are 14 residues in the CDR3. Trimming removed 5 bases from V and 6 bases from J; junction bases left unmatched: 4. In DNA, the CDR3 is TGTGCCAGCAGGACCCTAGCGGGAGCCGGGGAGCTGTTTTTT. Translating gives CASRTLAGAGELFF.

This clonotype was seen ten or more times. The chain links TRBV7-2 to TRBJ2-1, with D perhaps matching TRBD2 (5 bases). CDR3 length equals 15 residues. Trimming shortened V by 4 bases and J by 3 bases, and 13 bases separated the two germline ends. CDR1 SGHTA and CDR2 FQGNSA come from the germline V gene. The DNA for the CDR3 is TGTGCCAGCAGCTCCACTAGTGCCAACTACAATGAGCAGTTCTTC. Residues: CASSSTSANYNEQFF.

This clonotype has at least ten counts. The chain recombines TRBV20-1 with TRBJ2-7, with a tentative D call TRBD2 (6 bases). Trimming took off 6 bases at V and 1 base at J, with 10 bases between the two ends. The CDR3 length is 12 residues. From germline, CDR1 is DFQATT and CDR2 SNEGSKA (reference sequence). CDR3 loop: CSAEGLSYEQYF. In nucleotides, the CDR3 is TGCAGTGCCGAGGGACTTTCCTACGAGCAGTACTTC.

This clonotype was observed at least ten times. The chain combines TRBV25-1 with TRBJ1-5; 7 nucleotides agree with TRBD1. Germline CDR1 and CDR2: MGHDK and SYGVNS. V lost 2 bases and J lost 6; bases outside the gene matches: 1. This CDR3 is 13 amino acids long. The CDR3 DNA reads TGTGCCAGCAGTGAAGGGACAGCTCAGCCCCAGCATTTT. This translates into CASSEGTAQPQHF. The full variable domain, completed using reference TRBV25-1 and TRBJ1-5, is EADIYQTPRYLVIGTGKKITLECSQTMGHDKMYWYQQDPGMELHLIHYSYGVNSTEKGDLSSESTVSRIRTEHFPLTLESARPSHTSQYLCASSEGTAQPQHFGDGTRLSIL.

This clonotype showed up many times. V usage is TRBV20-1 and J usage is TRBJ2-5, with 12 bases matching TRBD2. The CDR3 covers 14 residues. CDR1 is DFQATT and CDR2 is SNEGSKA in the germline V gene (reference sequence). V shed 7 bases, J shed 1 base, and the junction held 4 bases outside the gene matches. The CDR3 bases are TGCAGTGTCTGGACTAGCGGGATCCAAGAGACCCAGTACTTC. Translation: CSVWTSGIQETQYF.

This clonotype was recorded at least ten times. V usage is TRBV9 and J usage is TRBJ2-7, with D perhaps matching TRBD1 or TRBD2 (5 bases each). The V gene lost 0 bases and the J gene lost 5 bases, with 6 bases spanning the gap. The V gene's germline CDR1 is SGDLS and CDR2 YYNGEE. The CDR3 is 12 amino acids. The CDR3, as DNA: TGTGCCAGCAGCGTAGGGGGGAACGAGCAGTACTTC. It is translated as CASSVGGNEQYF.

This clonotype was seen ten or more times. The chain links TRBV2 to TRBJ2-3; 8 bases are shared with TRBD2. Germline-derived CDR1 and CDR2 are SNHLY and FYNNEI. The CDR3 covers 15 residues. V lost 7 bases, J lost 0 bases, and 6 bases stayed unmatched. CDR3 loop: CASIPRGGSTDTQYF. The CDR3 nucleotides read TGTGCCAGCATCCCCCGGGGGGGAAGCACAGATACGCAGTATTTT.

This clonotype came up many times. The chain uses TRBV19 and TRBJ1-6; D is unclear. The CDR3 runs to 13 residues. The V gene's germline CDR1 is LNHDA and CDR2 SQIVND (reference sequence). The V gene lost 3 bases and the J gene lost 5 bases, with 5 bases spanning the gap. The CDR3 reads CASSIVDNSPLHF. The CDR3, as DNA: TGTGCCAGTAGTATCGTGGATAATTCACCCCTCCACTTT.

This clonotype has ten or more counts. The genes are TRBV3-1 and TRBJ2-7, with D possibly TRBD1 on 6 matching bases. The CDR3 loop spans 15 amino acids. V gave up 1 base and J gave up 0 bases, with 10 bases separating them. Germline V lookup: CDR1 LGHDT, CDR2 YNNKEL (reference sequence). CDR3: CASSQGDIPSYEQYF. The CDR3 bases are TGTGCCAGCAGCCAAGGGGACATACCCTCCTACGAGCAGTACTTC.

At least ten counts were recorded for this clonotype. The V and J genes are TRBV20-1 and TRBJ2-7, with 10 bases matching TRBD1. The junction had 10 bases not matched to a gene; V was cut back by 2 bases and J by 6 bases. Per the germline V gene, CDR1 is DFQATT and CDR2 is SNEGSKA (reference sequence). The CDR3 runs to 15 residues. The CDR3 is CSARRTETGGGEQYF. The CDR3 nucleotides are TGCAGTGCTAGAAGGACCGAGACAGGGGGCGGCGAGCAGTACTTC.

This clonotype occurred many times. The rearrangement joins TRBV7-2 to TRBJ2-7; no clear D. Between the trimmed V and J ends, which lost 4 bases and 2 bases, there was a span of 9 bases. The CDR3 runs to 13 residues. Germline V lookup: CDR1 SGHTA, CDR2 FQGNSA. CDR3 in amino acids: CASSSGSPYEQYF. The CDR3 DNA follows: TGTGCCAGCAGCTCAGGATCCCCCTACGAGCAGTACTTC. Looking up the rest from reference TRBV7-2 and TRBJ2-7 gives the full variable domain: GAGVSQSPSNKVTEKGKDVELRCDPISGHTALYWYRQSLGQGLEFLIYFQGNSAPDKSGLPSDRFSAERTGGSVSTLTIQRTQQEDSAVYLCASSSGSPYEQYFGPGTRLTVT.

This clonotype has a count of ten or more. The rearrangement uses TRBV5-1 and TRBJ2-7; 8 nucleotides match TRBD1. V dropped 0 bases and J dropped 4; count of bases not matched to a gene: 6. Looked up from germline, CDR1 is SGHRS and CDR2 is YFSETQ. The CDR3 runs 15 residues. The DNA of the CDR3 is TGCGCCAGCAGCTTGGTACCGGACAGGGCTTACGAGCAGTACTTC. Protein: CASSLVPDRAYEQYF.